This TCR beta chain appears in the sequencing data of a study of shared clonotypes between healthy human individuals. Study as a whole: The people who gave samples were a couple of women and a few men aged 18 to 49.

The V gene lost 4 bases and the J gene lost 0 bases, with 4 bases spanning the gap. Germline CDR1 SNHLY, CDR2 FYNNEI. The CDR3 extends over 14 amino acids. This clone was picked up a small number of times. Antigen specificity is unknown. Notes on the study in general: Non-shared clonotypes showed lower generation probabilities than clonotypes common to all four donors.

CD45RA-negative memory and CD45RA+ naive subsets were split from the CD4+ cells. Assay used: immunoSEQ multiplex PCR; TCRdb lists only in-frame clones, some missing. The table records roughly 300,000 clones, over 70% of them present only once. The specimen sequenced was memory CD4+ T cells sorted from blood. The subset: CD45RA-negative fraction. This clonotype originated in a man younger than 40 in good health. The J gene is TRBJ2-6, the V gene TRBV2; D gene ambiguous. The chain's CDR3 is CASSVRSGANVLTF. CDR3 bases: TGTGCCAGCAGTGTCCGCTCTGGGGCCAACGTCCTGACTTTC.